Each of the 30 T cell receptor beta chains below was sequenced from the same sample in a study of shared clonotypes between healthy human individuals. CD8 cells regarded as naive lacked CD45RO, were positively chosen for CCR7, and omitted terminally differentiated effector memory CD45RA+ cells. Clones were read by immunoSEQ multiplex PCR, and TCRdb kept only the in-frame ones, dropping some. Seen here are some 1,900,000 clones, about 95% observed once, and the top ten hold 1% to 1.5%. What was sequenced was naive CD8+ T cells sorted from blood. These TCRs come from a man younger than 30 in good health.

The gene calls are TRBV28 and TRBJ2-7; 13 bases line up with TRBD2. V trimming: 8 bases; J trimming: 6 bases; junction bases outside the gene matches: 7. Germline lookup yields CDR1 MDHEN and CDR2 SYDVKM. This CDR3 spans 14 amino acids. The CDR3 loop reads CASRGLAGVPEQYF. The CDR3 region has the DNA TGTGCCAGCCGCGGACTAGCGGGAGTCCCCGAGCAGTACTTC.

This sequence joins TRBV4-2 and TRBJ1-2; D perhaps matches TRBD1 (6 bases). The germline V gene encodes CDR1 LGHNA and CDR2 YNFKEQ. The CDR3 loop spans 15 amino acids. Trimming took off 0 bases at V and 8 bases at J, with 16 bases between the two ends. CDR3 residues: CASSQESAMGTGYTF. CDR3 sequence (DNA): TGTGCCAGCAGCCAAGAATCGGCGATGGGGACAGGCTACACCTTC.

The chain employs TRBV27 and TRBJ1-2; TRBD1 matches 9 bases. CDR3 length: 15 amino acids. J lost 6 bases, V lost 8 bases, and 13 bases had no gene match. The V gene's germline CDR1 is MNHEY and CDR2 SMNVEV (reference sequence). CDR3 protein: CASAPLSDRGHGYTF. The CDR3 DNA follows: TGTGCCAGCGCTCCCCTGTCGGACAGGGGACATGGCTACACCTTC.

Concerning this clone itself: Other DNA sequences in this specimen translate into the identical CDR3. The chain employs TRBV7-9 and TRBJ1-2; D remains ambiguous. This CDR3 has 14 amino acids. V was clipped by 1 base and J by 2 bases, with 8 bases between them. The germline V gene has CDR1 SEHNR and CDR2 FQNEAQ (reference sequence). The CDR3 DNA sequence: TGTGCCAGCAGCTTAGGCGGCAGCAACTATGGCTACACCTTC. This encodes CASSLGGSNYGYTF.

The V gene is TRBV5-4, the J gene TRBJ2-7; no definite D call. CDR1 is SGHNT, CDR2 YYREEE, per germline (reference sequence). The CDR3 loop spans 14 amino acids. Trimming took off 4 bases at V and 0 bases at J, with 11 bases between the two ends. CDR3 amino acids: CASSLGPTSYEQYF. DNA of the CDR3: TGTGCCAGCAGCCTGGGCCCAACCTCCTACGAGCAGTACTTC.

The gene calls are TRBV7-9 and TRBJ2-3; 13 nucleotides agree with TRBD2. Germline values: CDR1 SEHNR, CDR2 FQNEAQ (reference sequence). The CDR3 loop spans 17 amino acids. Trimming at V came to 5 bases and at J to 2 bases, leaving 7 bases not matched to a gene. CDR3: CASSTLGLAGFTDTQYF. The CDR3 DNA follows: TGTGCCAGCAGCACCTTGGGACTAGCGGGATTCACAGATACGCAGTATTTT. The variable domain in full, with the rest retrieved from reference TRBV7-9 and TRBJ2-3, is DTGVSQNPRHKITKRGQNVTFRCDPISEHNRLYWYRQTLGQGPEFLTYFQNEAQLEKSRLLSDRFSAERPKGSFSTLEIQRTEQGDSAMYLCASSTLGLAGFTDTQYFGPGTRLTVL.

This clone has a single count. The V call is TRBV16, the J call TRBJ2-7, with 8 bases aligning to TRBD1. The germline V gene encodes CDR1 KGHSY and CDR2 FQNENV. V dropped 2 bases and J dropped 6; count of bases not matched to a gene: 6. The CDR3 has 14 residues. The CDR3 coding sequence is TGTGCCAGCAGCCAAGGACAGGGAATCGGCGAGCAGTACTTC. As protein: CASSQGQGIGEQYF.

V and J are TRBV4-3 and TRBJ1-6, with D hard to call. Looked up from germline, CDR1 is LGHNA and CDR2 is YSLEER. The CDR3 has 14 amino acids. Trimming stripped 1 base from V and 10 bases from J, with 11 bases between. CDR3 loop: CASSQGVTGSPLHF. The CDR3 nucleotides are TGCGCCAGCAGCCAAGGCGTTACCGGATCACCCCTCCACTTT.

The chain couples TRBV27 to TRBJ1-1; D is unresolved. The CDR3 is 13 amino acids. Germline values: CDR1 MNHEY, CDR2 SMNVEV (reference sequence). Trimming stripped 9 bases from V and 11 bases from J, with 22 bases between. In DNA form, the CDR3 reads TGTGCCAGTGCCCTAGGACCCAGGTCAACCGCTTTCTTT. This translates into CASALGPRSTAFF.

The rearrangement uses TRBV7-2 and TRBJ2-7, with unresolved D. V was cut by 1 base and J by 5 bases, with 9 bases left in between. The CDR3 loop spans 13 amino acids. From germline, CDR1 is SGHTA and CDR2 FQGNSA. CDR3 amino acids: CASSLVLIDEQYF. The DNA of the CDR3 is TGTGCCAGCAGCTTAGTACTAATCGACGAGCAGTACTTC.

This clone has just a few counts. The chain has TRBV28 and TRBJ1-1; no definite D call. In germline, CDR1 is MDHEN, CDR2 SYDVKM. Trimming cost V 6 bases and J 1 base, with 6 bases left between them. The CDR3 sequence is 12 residues long. The CDR3 spells CASRDANTEAFF. The CDR3 DNA sequence: TGTGCCAGCAGGGACGCGAACACTGAAGCTTTCTTT.

The chain carries TRBV7-6 and TRBJ2-3; 12 bases line up with TRBD2. Trimming at V came to 4 bases and at J to 4 bases, leaving 3 bases not matched to a gene. Germline CDR1 SGHVS, CDR2 FNYEAQ. This CDR3 has 15 residues. Here the CDR3 DNA reads TGTGCCAGCAGCTACGGACTAGCGGGGTCAGATACGCAGTATTTT. It encodes CASSYGLAGSDTQYF.

The J gene is TRBJ2-1, the V gene TRBV7-8; TRBD2 aligns across 8 bases. The CDR3 runs to 15 residues. After removal of 5 bases from V and 6 bases from J, the junction contained 9 bases not matched to a gene. Germline-derived CDR1 and CDR2 are SGHVS and FQNEAQ. CDR3: CASSRWTGGTNEQFF. The CDR3 coding sequence is TGTGCCAGCAGCCGATGGACGGGGGGGACCAATGAGCAGTTCTTC.

As for this clone: This sample also contains other DNA sequences that code for the same CDR3. The chain recombines TRBV9 with TRBJ2-3; D may be TRBD2 (6 bases). CDR1 is SGDLS, CDR2 YYNGEE, per germline. The CDR3 has 16 residues. Trimming shortened V by 0 bases and J by 1 base, and 12 bases separated the two germline ends. This CDR3 reads CASSVAGSGGTDTQYF. The CDR3 bases are TGTGCCAGCAGCGTAGCAGGTAGCGGAGGCACAGATACGCAGTATTTT.

The chain links TRBV5-1 to TRBJ1-1; D is ambiguous. Germline lookup yields CDR1 SGHRS and CDR2 YFSETQ. The CDR3 has 14 amino acids. Between the trimmed V and J ends, which lost 0 bases and 5 bases, there was a span of 11 bases. In DNA, the CDR3 is TGCGCCAGCAGCTTGGAACCGGGTCTAACTGAAGCTTTCTTT. Amino acid sequence: CASSLEPGLTEAFF. Full variable domain (outside the CDR3, taken from reference TRBV5-1 and TRBJ1-1): KAGVTQTPRYLIKTRGQQVTLSCSPISGHRSVSWYQQTPGQGLQFLFEYFSETQRNKGNFPGRFSGRQFSNSRSEMNVSTLELGDSALYLCASSLEPGLTEAFFGQGTRLTVV.

V usage is TRBV2 and J usage is TRBJ1-5; TRBD1 is a possible D gene (6 bases). The V and J ends lost 4 bases and 1 base respectively, with 14 bases between them. Germline V lookup: CDR1 SNHLY, CDR2 FYNNEI. CDR3 length: 16 amino acids. CDR3 residues: CASSGPGDSSNQPQHF. CDR3 bases: TGTGCCAGCAGTGGCCCAGGGGATTCCAGCAATCAGCCCCAGCATTTT.

V is TRBV13 and J is TRBJ2-7, with TRBD2 matching over 8 bases. Germline V CDR1 and CDR2: PRHDT, FYEKMQ (reference sequence). The J segment lost 5 bases and the V segment lost 5 bases, leaving 11 bases of the junction unmatched. The CDR3 sequence is 15 residues long. The CDR3 loop is CASSPGRGGLDEQYF. CDR3 nucleotide sequence: TGTGCCAGCAGCCCCGGGAGAGGGGGACTAGACGAGCAGTACTTC.

Note on this clone: At the DNA level, this CDR3 is encoded by other sequences in the same sample as well. This sequence joins TRBV7-9 and TRBJ1-1; D remains unclear. Per the germline V gene, CDR1 is SEHNR and CDR2 is FQNEAQ (reference sequence). The CDR3 sequence is 13 residues long. V was shortened by 1 base and J by 1 base, with 4 bases between the two germline ends. CDR3 sequence: CASSLGQNTEAFF. In DNA, the CDR3 is TGTGCCAGCAGCTTAGGTCAGAACACTGAAGCTTTCTTT.

The chain links TRBV4-1 to TRBJ1-2; possible D gene TRBD1, 5 bases. This CDR3 has 16 amino acids. Germline CDR1 and CDR2: MGHRA and YSYEKL. Between the trimmed V and J ends, which lost 2 bases and 0 bases, there was a span of 13 bases. CDR3 residues: CASSQIGSGANYGYTF. CDR3 sequence (DNA): TGCGCCAGCAGCCAAATTGGTTCGGGGGCTAACTATGGCTACACCTTC.

A note on this clone: A junction end diverges from the germline sequence, so it may reflect a read error. Other DNA sequences in this specimen translate into the identical CDR3. The rearrangement joins TRBV6-1 to TRBJ2-7; D may match TRBD1 or TRBD2 (5 bases each). Germline CDR1 is MNHNS and CDR2 is SASEGT. CDR3 length: 13 amino acids. CDR3 residues: CASSEAGTYEQYF. The CDR3 DNA reads as TGTGCCAGCAGTGAAGCGGGGACCTATGAGCAGTACTTC.

The chain links TRBV10-3 to TRBJ2-3, with 9 bases matching TRBD2. Germline assignment: CDR1 ENHRY and CDR2 SYGVKD. Trimming cost V 10 bases and J 1 base; bases outside gene matches: 6. The CDR3 runs to 14 residues. CDR3 DNA sequence: TGTGCCAGCTATAGCGGGAGTGGCACAGATACGCAGTATTTT. Amino acids: CASYSGSGTDTQYF.

The chain has TRBV10-2 and TRBJ1-3; TRBD1 is a possible D gene (5 bases). The CDR3 is 13 amino acids. The germline V gene encodes CDR1 WSHSY and CDR2 SAAADI. V dropped 3 bases and J dropped 4 bases, with 7 bases sitting between them. CDR3 sequence: CASSEWGGNTIYF. The CDR3 coding sequence is TGCGCCAGCAGTGAATGGGGGGGAAACACCATATATTTT.

This sequence joins TRBV15 and TRBJ2-5; D remains unclear. Between the trimmed V and J ends, which lost 1 base and 4 bases, there was a span of 7 bases. Germline V gene sequence: CDR1 LNHNV, CDR2 YYDKDF (reference sequence). The CDR3 is 13 amino acids. The CDR3 DNA reads TGTGCCACCAGCAGAGGTTTTCTAGAGACCCAGTACTTC. Encoded protein: CATSRGFLETQYF.

The chain couples TRBV19 to TRBJ1-5, with D perhaps TRBD1 (5 bases). Germline values: CDR1 LNHDA, CDR2 SQIVND (reference sequence). CDR3 length: 14 amino acids. V lost 4 bases to trimming and J lost 11 bases, with 18 bases between them. CDR3 sequence reads: CASSNAGSWWAQHF. CDR3 bases: TGTGCCAGTAGTAATGCAGGGTCGTGGTGGGCCCAGCATTTT.

The J gene is TRBJ2-3, the V gene TRBV27; 11 nucleotides match TRBD2. J lost 1 base, V lost 3 bases, and 3 bases had no gene match. Germline loops: CDR1 MNHEY, CDR2 SMNVEV (reference sequence). This CDR3 region has 16 residues. The CDR3: CASSFLAGGRTDTQYF. CDR3 DNA: TGTGCCAGCAGTTTCTTAGCGGGAGGGCGCACAGATACGCAGTATTTT.

V usage is TRBV4-1 and J usage is TRBJ2-2; D uncertain. The CDR3 extends over 13 amino acids. CDR1 and CDR2 from the germline V gene are MGHRA and YSYEKL. V was cut by 1 base and J by 7 bases, with 7 bases left in between. DNA for the CDR3: TGCGCCAGCAGCCAAGCAGCAGGCGGGGAGCTGTTTTTT. Its protein product is CASSQAAGGELFF.

Remarks on this clone: In the same sample, other DNA sequences code for this CDR3. The gene calls are TRBV9 and TRBJ1-4; tentative D call: TRBD1 (5 bases). The CDR3 consists of 14 residues. CDR1 and CDR2 from the germline V gene are SGDLS and YYNGEE. Trimming stripped 0 bases from V and 5 bases from J, with 8 bases between. CDR3 DNA sequence: TGTGCCAGCAGCGTAGGCGGGGGAAATGAAAAACTGTTTTTT. Residues: CASSVGGGNEKLFF.

The chain has TRBV4-3 and TRBJ2-1; tentative D call: TRBD2 (6 bases). From germline, CDR1 is LGHNA and CDR2 YSLEER. Between the trimmed V and J ends, which lost 7 bases and 6 bases, there was a span of 13 bases. The CDR3 contains 13 residues. The DNA of the CDR3 is TGCGCCAGCACGTGGGAGGTGGGCAATGAGCAGTTCTTC. Translated: CASTWEVGNEQFF.

The J gene is TRBJ2-7, the V gene TRBV18; D is perhaps TRBD2 (7 bases). CDR1 and CDR2 from the germline V gene are KGHSH and LQKENI. The CDR3 is 13 residues long. V was shortened by 6 bases and J by 7 bases, with 16 bases between the two germline ends. In DNA form, the CDR3 reads TGTGCCAGCTCCCTAAAGGGGGGAGGGGAGCAGTACTTC. It codes for CASSLKGGGEQYF.

The V and J genes are TRBV5-6 and TRBJ1-1; D is unclear. CDR3 length: 14 amino acids. Deletions cut 4 bases from V and 2 bases from J, with 12 bases between. Germline V gene sequence: CDR1 SGHDT, CDR2 YYEEEE. Written as DNA, the CDR3 is TGTGCCAGCAGCCTAAGACTGATTAACACTGAAGCTTTCTTT. It translates to CASSLRLINTEAFF.